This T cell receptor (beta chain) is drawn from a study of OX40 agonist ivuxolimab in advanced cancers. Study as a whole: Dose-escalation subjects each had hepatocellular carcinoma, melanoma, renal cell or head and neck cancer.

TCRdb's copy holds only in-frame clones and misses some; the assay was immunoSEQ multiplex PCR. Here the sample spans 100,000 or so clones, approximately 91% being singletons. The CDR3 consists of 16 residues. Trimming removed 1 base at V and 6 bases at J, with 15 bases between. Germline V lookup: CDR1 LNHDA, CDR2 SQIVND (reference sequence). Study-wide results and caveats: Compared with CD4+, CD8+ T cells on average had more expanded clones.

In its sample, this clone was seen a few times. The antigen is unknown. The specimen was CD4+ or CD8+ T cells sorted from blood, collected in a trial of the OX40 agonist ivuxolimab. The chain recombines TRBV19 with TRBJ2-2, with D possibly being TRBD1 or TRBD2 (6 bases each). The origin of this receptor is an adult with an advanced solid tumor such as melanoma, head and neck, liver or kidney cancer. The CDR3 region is CASSIGSPGGAGELFF. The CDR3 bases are TGTGCCAGTAGTATAGGGAGTCCCGGGGGCGCCGGGGAGCTGTTTTTT.